This TCR beta chain emerged from a study of T cell changes during pregnancy in multiple sclerosis (dated by TCRdb to about 2019). Looking at the study overall: The study looked at changes in the T cell repertoire across pregnancy in women with multiple sclerosis.

The V end loses 4 bases and the J end loses 0 bases, and a stretch of 11 bases separates them. CDR3 length: 15 amino acids, cysteine to phenylalanine. The sequence is cut down to CDR3 DNA, 45 bases in frame from base 1. The germline V gene (reference sequence) gives CDR1 as SGHKS and CDR2 as YYEKEE. With regard to this clone: Its antigen is still unknown. No base qualities exist here, and no much larger clone lies one base off it.

The library came from the immunoSEQ multiplex PCR assay. What TCRdb holds here is the immuneACCESS table cut down to in-frame rearrangements. Part of the clones is not present; checked against another copy, under half of the missing clones reflect an unresolved V gene, and the others are unexplained. In all, the sample holds around 71,000 clones, and around nine tenths of those were seen once. The ten largest clones represent more than 0.9% of the sample. The sample consisted of peripheral blood, taken in the third trimester of pregnancy. Recombination connected TRBV5-5 to TRBJ1-5; the D gene lacks a confident call. This receptor was taken from a female donor with multiple sclerosis, enrolled in a pregnancy study. The DNA is TGTGCCAGCAGCCCGATTCTAAATAGCAATCAGCCCCAGCATTTT. It is translated as CASSPILNSNQPQHF.